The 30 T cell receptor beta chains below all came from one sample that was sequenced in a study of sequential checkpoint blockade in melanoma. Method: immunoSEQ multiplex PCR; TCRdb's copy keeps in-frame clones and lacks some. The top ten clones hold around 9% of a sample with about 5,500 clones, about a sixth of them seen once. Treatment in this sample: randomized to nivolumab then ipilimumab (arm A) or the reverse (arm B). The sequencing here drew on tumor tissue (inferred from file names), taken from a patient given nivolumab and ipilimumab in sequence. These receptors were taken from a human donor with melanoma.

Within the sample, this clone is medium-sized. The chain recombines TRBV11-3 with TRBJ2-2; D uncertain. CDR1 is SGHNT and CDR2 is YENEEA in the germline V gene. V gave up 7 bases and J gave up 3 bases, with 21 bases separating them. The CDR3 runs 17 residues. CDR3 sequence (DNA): TGTGCCAGCACCAAACACCTGCTGGACGGTTACACCGGGGAGCTGTTTTTT. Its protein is CASTKHLLDGYTGELFF.

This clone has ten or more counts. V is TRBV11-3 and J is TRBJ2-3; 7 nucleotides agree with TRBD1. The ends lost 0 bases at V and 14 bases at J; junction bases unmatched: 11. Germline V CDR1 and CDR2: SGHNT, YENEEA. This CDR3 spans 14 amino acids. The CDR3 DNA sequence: TGTGCCAGCAGCTTAGATCAGGTCGGAGACAGGGCGTATTTT. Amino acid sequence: CASSLDQVGDRAYF.

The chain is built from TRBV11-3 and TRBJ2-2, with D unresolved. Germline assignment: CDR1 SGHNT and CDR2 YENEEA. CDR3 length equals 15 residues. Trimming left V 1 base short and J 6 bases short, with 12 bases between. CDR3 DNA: TGTGCCAGCAGCTTAGGGCGGTCCTTCGCCGGGGAGCTGTTTTTT. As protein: CASSLGRSFAGELFF.

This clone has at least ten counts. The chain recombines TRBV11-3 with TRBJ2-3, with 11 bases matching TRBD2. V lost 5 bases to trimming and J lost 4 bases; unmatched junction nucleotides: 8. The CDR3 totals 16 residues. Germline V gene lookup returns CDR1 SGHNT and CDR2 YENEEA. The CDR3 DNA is TGTGCCAGCAGCGCCTCTAGCGGGGGGTTACCAGATACGCAGTATTTT. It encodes CASSASSGGLPDTQYF. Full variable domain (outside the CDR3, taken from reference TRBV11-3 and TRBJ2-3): EAGVVQSPRYKIIEKKQPVAFWCNPISGHNTLYWYLQNLGQGPELLIRYENEEAVDDSQLPKDRFSAERLKGVDSTLKIQPAELGDSAVYLCASSASSGGLPDTQYFGPGTRLTVL.

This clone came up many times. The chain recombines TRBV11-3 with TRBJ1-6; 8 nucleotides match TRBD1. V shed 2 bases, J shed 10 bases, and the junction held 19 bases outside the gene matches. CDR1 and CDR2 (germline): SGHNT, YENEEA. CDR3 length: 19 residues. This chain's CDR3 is CASSLISGGRTGIVSPLHF. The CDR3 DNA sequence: TGTGCCAGCAGCTTAATTTCGGGGGGGAGGACAGGGATCGTCTCACCCCTCCACTTT.

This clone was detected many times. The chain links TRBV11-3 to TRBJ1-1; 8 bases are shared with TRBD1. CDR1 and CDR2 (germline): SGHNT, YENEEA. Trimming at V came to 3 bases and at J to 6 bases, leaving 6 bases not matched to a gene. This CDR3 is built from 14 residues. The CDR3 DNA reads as TGTGCCAGCAGCTTGGGAGGACAGGGTCCTGAAGCTTTCTTT. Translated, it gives CASSLGGQGPEAFF.

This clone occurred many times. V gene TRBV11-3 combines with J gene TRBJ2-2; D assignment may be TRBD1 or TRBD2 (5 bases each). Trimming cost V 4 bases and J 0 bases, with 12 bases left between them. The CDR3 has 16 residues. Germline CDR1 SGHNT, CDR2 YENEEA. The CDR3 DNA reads TGTGCCAGCAGCTATGGGACGGTCTCGAACACCGGGGAGCTGTTTTTT. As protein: CASSYGTVSNTGELFF.

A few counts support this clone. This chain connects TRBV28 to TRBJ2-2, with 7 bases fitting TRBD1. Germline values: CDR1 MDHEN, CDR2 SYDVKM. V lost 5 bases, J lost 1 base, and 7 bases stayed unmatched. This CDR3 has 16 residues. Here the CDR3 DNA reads TGTGCCAGCAGTCCCCCGGGGACAGAGAACACCGGGGAGCTGTTTTTT. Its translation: CASSPPGTENTGELFF.

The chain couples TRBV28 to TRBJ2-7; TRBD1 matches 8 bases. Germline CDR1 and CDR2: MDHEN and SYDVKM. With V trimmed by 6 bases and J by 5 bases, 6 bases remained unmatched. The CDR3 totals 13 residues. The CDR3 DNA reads TGTGCCAGCAGGATCGACAGGGGACACGAGCAGTACTTC. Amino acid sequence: CASRIDRGHEQYF.

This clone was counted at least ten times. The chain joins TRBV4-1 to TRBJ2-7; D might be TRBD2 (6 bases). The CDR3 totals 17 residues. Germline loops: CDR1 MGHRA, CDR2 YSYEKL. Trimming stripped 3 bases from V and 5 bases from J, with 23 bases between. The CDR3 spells CASSHRVARGDPDEQYF. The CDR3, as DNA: TGCGCCAGCAGCCACCGCGTGGCGCGGGGTGATCCCGACGAGCAGTACTTC.

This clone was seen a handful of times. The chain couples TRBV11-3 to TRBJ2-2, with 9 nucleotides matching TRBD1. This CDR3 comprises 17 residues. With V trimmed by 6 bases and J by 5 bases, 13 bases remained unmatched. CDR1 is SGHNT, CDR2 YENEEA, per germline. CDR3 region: CASSPDRDRVITGELFF. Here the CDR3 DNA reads TGTGCCAGCAGTCCAGACCGGGACAGGGTAATAACCGGGGAGCTGTTTTTT.

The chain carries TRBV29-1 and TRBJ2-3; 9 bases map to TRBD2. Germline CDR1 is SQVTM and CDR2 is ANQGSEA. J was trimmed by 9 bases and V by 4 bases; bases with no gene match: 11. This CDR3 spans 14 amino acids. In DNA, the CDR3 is TGCAGCGTTGGGAGCGGGGGGCAACGTGGGACGCAGTATTTT. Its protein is CSVGSGGQRGTQYF.

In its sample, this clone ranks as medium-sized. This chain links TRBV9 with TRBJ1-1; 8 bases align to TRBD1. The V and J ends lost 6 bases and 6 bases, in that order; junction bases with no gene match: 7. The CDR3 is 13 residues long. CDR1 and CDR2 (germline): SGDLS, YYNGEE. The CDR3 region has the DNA TGTGCCAGCACCCAAGGGACAGGCTCTGAAGCTTTCTTT. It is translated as CASTQGTGSEAFF.

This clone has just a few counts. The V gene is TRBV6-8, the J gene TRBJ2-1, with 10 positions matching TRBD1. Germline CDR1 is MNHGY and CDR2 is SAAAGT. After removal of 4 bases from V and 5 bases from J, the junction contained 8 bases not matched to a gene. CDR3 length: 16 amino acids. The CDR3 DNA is TGTGCCAGCAGTTTAGGGACAGGGGCCGCAAACAATGAGCAGTTCTTC. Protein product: CASSLGTGAANNEQFF.

CDR3 loop: CASSYWTGDNEQFF. In DNA, the CDR3 is TGTGCCAGCAGTTACTGGACAGGGGACAATGAGCAGTTCTTC. The chain carries TRBV6-8 and TRBJ2-1, with 9 nucleotides matching TRBD1. J gave up 5 bases and V 1 base, and 0 bases lay outside the gene matches. This CDR3 is built from 14 residues. The germline V gene encodes CDR1 MNHGY and CDR2 SAAAGT.

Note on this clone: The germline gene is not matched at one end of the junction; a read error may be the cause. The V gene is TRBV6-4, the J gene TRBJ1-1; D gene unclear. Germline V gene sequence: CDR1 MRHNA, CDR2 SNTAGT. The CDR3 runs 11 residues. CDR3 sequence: CASSYSFLAFF. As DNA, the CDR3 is TGTGCCAGCAGTTACTCGTTCCTGGCTTTCTTT.

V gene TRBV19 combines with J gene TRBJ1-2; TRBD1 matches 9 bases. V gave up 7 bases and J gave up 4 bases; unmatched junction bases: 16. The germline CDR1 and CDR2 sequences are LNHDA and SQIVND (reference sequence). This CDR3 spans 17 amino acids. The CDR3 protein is CASNNLGGQGTFYGYTF. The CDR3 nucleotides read TGTGCCAGTAATAACCTCGGGGGACAGGGAACCTTCTATGGCTACACCTTC.

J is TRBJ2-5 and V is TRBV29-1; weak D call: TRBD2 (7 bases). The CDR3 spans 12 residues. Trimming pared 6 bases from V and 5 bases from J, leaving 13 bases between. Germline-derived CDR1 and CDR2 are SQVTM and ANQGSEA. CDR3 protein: CSVRGGRETQYF. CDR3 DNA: TGCAGCGTAAGGGGGGGCCGGGAGACCCAGTACTTC.

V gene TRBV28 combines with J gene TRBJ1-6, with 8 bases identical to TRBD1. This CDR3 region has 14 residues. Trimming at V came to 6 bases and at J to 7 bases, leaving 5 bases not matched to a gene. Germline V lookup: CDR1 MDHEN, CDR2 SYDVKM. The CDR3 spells CASRKQGGNSPLHF. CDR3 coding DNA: TGTGCCAGCAGAAAACAGGGGGGGAATTCACCCCTCCACTTT.

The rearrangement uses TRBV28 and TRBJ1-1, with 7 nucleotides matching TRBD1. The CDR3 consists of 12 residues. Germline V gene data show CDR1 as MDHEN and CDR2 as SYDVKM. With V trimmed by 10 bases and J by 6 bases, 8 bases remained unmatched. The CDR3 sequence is CATEDRTAEAFF. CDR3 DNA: TGTGCCACCGAGGACAGGACGGCTGAAGCTTTCTTT.

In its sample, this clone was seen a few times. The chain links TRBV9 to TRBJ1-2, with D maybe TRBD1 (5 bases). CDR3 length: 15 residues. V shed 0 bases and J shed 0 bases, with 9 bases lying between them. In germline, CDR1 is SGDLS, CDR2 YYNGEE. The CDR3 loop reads CASSVEDTSNYGYTF. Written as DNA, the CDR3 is TGTGCCAGCAGCGTAGAGGACACCTCTAACTATGGCTACACCTTC. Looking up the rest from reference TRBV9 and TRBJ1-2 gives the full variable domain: DSGVTQTPKHLITATGQRVTLRCSPRSGDLSVYWYQQSLDQGLQFLIQYYNGEERAKGNILERFSAQQFPDLHSELNLSSLELGDSALYFCASSVEDTSNYGYTFGSGTRLTVV.

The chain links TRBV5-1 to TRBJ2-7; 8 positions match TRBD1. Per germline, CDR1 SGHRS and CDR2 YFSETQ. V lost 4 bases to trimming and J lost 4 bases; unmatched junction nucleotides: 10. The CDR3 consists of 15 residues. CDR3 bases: TGCGCCAGCAGCGTTACAGGGGGATATCCTTACGAGCAGTACTTC. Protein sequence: CASSVTGGYPYEQYF.

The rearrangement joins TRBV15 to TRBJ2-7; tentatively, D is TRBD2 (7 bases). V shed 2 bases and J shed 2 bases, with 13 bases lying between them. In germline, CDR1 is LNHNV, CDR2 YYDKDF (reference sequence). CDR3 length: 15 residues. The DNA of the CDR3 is TGTGCCACCAGCAGACAGGCGGGGGCCGCCTACGAGCAGTACTTC. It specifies CATSRQAGAAYEQYF.

Here the CDR3 reads CASSLSYIGSGNTIYF. In DNA, the CDR3 is TGTGCCAGCAGTTTATCATACATCGGGTCTGGAAACACCATATATTTT. The chain is built from TRBV28 and TRBJ1-3; D ambiguous. CDR3 length: 16 amino acids. V was trimmed by 1 base and J by 1 base, leaving 11 bases between them. In germline, CDR1 is MDHEN, CDR2 SYDVKM.

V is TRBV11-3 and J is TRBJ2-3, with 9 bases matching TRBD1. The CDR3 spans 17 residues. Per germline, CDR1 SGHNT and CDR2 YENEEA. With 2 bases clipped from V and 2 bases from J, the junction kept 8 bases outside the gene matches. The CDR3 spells CASSLLGTGIPTDTQYF. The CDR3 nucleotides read TGTGCCAGCAGCTTACTCGGGACAGGGATCCCCACAGATACGCAGTATTTT.

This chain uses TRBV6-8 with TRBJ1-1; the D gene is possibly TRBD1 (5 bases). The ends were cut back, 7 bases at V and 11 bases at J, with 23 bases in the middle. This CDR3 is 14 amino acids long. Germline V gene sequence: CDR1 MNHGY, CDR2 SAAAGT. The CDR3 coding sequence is TGTGCCAGCAACCCAACCAGGGAGATATCCTGGGCTTTCTTT. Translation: CASNPTREISWAFF.

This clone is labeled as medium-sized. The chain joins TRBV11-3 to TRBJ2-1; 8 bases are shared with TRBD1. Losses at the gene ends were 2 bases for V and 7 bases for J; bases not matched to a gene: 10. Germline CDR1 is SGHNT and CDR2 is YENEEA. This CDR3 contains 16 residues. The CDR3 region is CASSLYSGTGKNEQFF. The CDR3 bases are TGTGCCAGCAGCTTATATTCCGGGACAGGCAAAAATGAGCAGTTCTTC.

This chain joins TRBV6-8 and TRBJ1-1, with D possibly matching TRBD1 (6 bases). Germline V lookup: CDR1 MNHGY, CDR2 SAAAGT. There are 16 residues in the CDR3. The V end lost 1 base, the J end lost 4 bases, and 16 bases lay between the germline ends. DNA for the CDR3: TGTGCCAGCAGTTACTTCCCCACGGGGGGCTTCACTGAAGCTTTCTTT. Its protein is CASSYFPTGGFTEAFF.

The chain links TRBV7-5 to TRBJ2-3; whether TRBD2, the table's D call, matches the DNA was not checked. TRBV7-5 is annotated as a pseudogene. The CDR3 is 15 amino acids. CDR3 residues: CASSVSSPSTDTQYF. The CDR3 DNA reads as TGTGCCAGCAGCGTTAGCAGCCCTAGCACAGATACGCAGTATTTT.

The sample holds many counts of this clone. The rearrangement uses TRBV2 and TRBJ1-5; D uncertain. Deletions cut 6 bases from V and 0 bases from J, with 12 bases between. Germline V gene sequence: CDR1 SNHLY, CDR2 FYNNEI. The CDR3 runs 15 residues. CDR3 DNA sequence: TGTGCCAGCAGGGCCCAAAGTTCTAGCAATCAGCCCCAGCATTTT. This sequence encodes CASRAQSSSNQPQHF.